The next 23 T cell receptor beta chains were all read from a single sample in a study of blood T cell repertoires in COVID-19. This table comes from immunoSEQ multiplex PCR, and its TCRdb copy is limited to in-frame clones, with some not included. The sample yields approximately 150,000 clones, under 90% seen once. Source material: peripheral blood. The receptors come from a woman of 80 years or more with acute or convalescent COVID-19.

The J gene is TRBJ1-2, the V gene TRBV4-1, with 10 bases identical to TRBD1. Germline loops: CDR1 MGHRA, CDR2 YSYEKL. V was clipped by 3 bases and J by 7 bases; unmatched bases: 5. This CDR3 has 14 residues. The CDR3 sequence is CASSQLGTGVGYTF. CDR3 DNA: TGCGCCAGCAGCCAGCTAGGGACAGGGGTTGGCTACACCTTC.

The chain carries TRBV21-1 and TRBJ2-3; no DNA check was done on the table's D call, TRBD1. TRBV21-1 is classified as a pseudogene. CDR3 length equals 17 residues. CDR3 loop: CASFKPMDRLLTDTQYF. CDR3 in DNA: TGTGCCAGCTTTAAACCGATGGACAGACTCCTCACAGATACGCAGTATTTT.

The chain carries TRBV11-2 and TRBJ1-2; D unresolved. CDR3 size: 12 residues. Germline values: CDR1 SGHAT, CDR2 FQNNGV. Trimming left V 5 bases short and J 10 bases short, with 14 bases between. The CDR3 bases are TGTGCCAGCAGCCCGACAAACCCGGACTACACCTTC. It translates to CASSPTNPDYTF.

As DNA, the CDR3 is TGTGCCAGTAGTACGGAACTGAAGCGTCCCTATAATTCACCCCTCCACTTT. This encodes CASSTELKRPYNSPLHF. V gene TRBV19 combines with J gene TRBJ1-6; no clear D. Germline V lookup: CDR1 LNHDA, CDR2 SQIVND (reference sequence). Trimming removed 4 bases from V and 2 bases from J, with 15 bases in between. This CDR3 has 17 amino acids.

The gene calls are TRBV5-6 and TRBJ1-1; 7 bases match TRBD1. V lost 7 bases, J lost 0 bases, and 12 bases stayed unmatched. In germline, CDR1 is SGHDT, CDR2 YYEEEE. This CDR3 is 16 amino acids long. The CDR3 loop reads CASSDRAREMNTEAFF. The CDR3 coding sequence is TGTGCCAGCTCTGACAGGGCCCGAGAGATGAACACTGAAGCTTTCTTT.

The chain links TRBV5-8 to TRBJ1-1; tentative D call: TRBD1 (5 bases). Germline assignment: CDR1 SGHTS and CDR2 YDEGEE. Trimming removed 1 base at V and 9 bases at J, with 16 bases between. The CDR3 consists of 14 residues. CDR3: CASSLRILRAQAFF. CDR3 nucleotides: TGTGCCAGCAGCTTGCGGATACTCAGGGCGCAAGCTTTCTTT.

This clone was observed a few times. This chain links TRBV9 with TRBJ1-2, with 7 bases aligning to TRBD1. With 0 bases clipped from V and 6 bases from J, the junction kept 2 bases outside the gene matches. The CDR3 runs to 13 residues. Looked up from germline, CDR1 is SGDLS and CDR2 is YYNGEE. This CDR3 is CASSVGQGDGYTF. The CDR3 DNA reads TGTGCCAGCAGCGTAGGACAGGGAGATGGCTACACCTTC.

J is TRBJ2-4 and V is TRBV18; D is unclear. Trimming removed 4 bases at V and 0 bases at J, with 16 bases between. CDR1 and CDR2 (germline): KGHSH, LQKENI. The CDR3 has 17 amino acids. The CDR3: CASSLVKEALAKNIQYF. The CDR3 DNA reads as TGTGCCAGCTCACTCGTCAAAGAGGCTCTAGCCAAAAACATTCAGTACTTC.

The chain recombines TRBV28 with TRBJ1-5; D is unclear. The CDR3 sequence is 13 residues long. The V gene's germline CDR1 is MDHEN and CDR2 SYDVKM. Trimming left V 3 bases short and J 2 bases short, with 5 bases between. The CDR3 loop reads CASSFGGNQPQHF. The DNA for the CDR3 is TGTGCCAGCAGTTTCGGGGGCAATCAGCCCCAGCATTTT.

The rearrangement joins TRBV7-9 to TRBJ2-2; a possible D gene is TRBD1 (5 bases). Per germline, CDR1 SEHNR and CDR2 FQNEAQ (reference sequence). V lost 2 bases and J 8 bases, leaving 18 bases between the germline ends. The CDR3 length is 16 residues. The CDR3 DNA reads as TGTGCCAGCAGCTTAAGAGGTTCAGGCAGGGAAGGGGAGCTGTTTTTT. Amino acid sequence: CASSLRGSGREGELFF.

V is TRBV11-3 and J is TRBJ2-1; 10 nucleotides line up with TRBD2. CDR3 length: 15 amino acids. Germline V CDR1 and CDR2: SGHNT, YENEEA. Trimming took 5 bases from V and 6 from J; bases not matched to a gene: 7. CDR3 bases: TGTGCCAGCAGCGAAAGCGGGGGGGCCACCAATGAGCAGTTCTTC. This gives the protein CASSESGGATNEQFF.

This rearrangement joins TRBV28 to TRBJ1-6, with 11 bases aligning to TRBD1. The V gene's germline CDR1 is MDHEN and CDR2 SYDVKM. The junction had 7 bases not matched to a gene; V was cut back by 4 bases and J by 8 bases. The CDR3 contains 16 residues. The CDR3 is CASSSRDRGLDSPLHF. CDR3 DNA: TGTGCCAGCAGTTCCCGGGACAGGGGGTTGGATTCACCCCTCCACTTT.

This clone showed up just once. The chain carries TRBV9 and TRBJ2-2; D is possibly TRBD2 (6 bases). The V and J ends lost 4 bases and 5 bases respectively, with 15 bases between them. The CDR3 spans 15 residues. CDR1 and CDR2 from the germline V gene are SGDLS and YYNGEE. The CDR3 bases are TGTGCCAGCAGCTTCGGGACTCCCGGGACCGGGGAGCTGTTTTTT. Residues: CASSFGTPGTGELFF. The complete variable domain, with remaining parts taken from reference TRBV9 and TRBJ2-2, reads DSGVTQTPKHLITATGQRVTLRCSPRSGDLSVYWYQQSLDQGLQFLIQYYNGEERAKGNILERFSAQQFPDLHSELNLSSLELGDSALYFCASSFGTPGTGELFFGEGSRLTVL.

V and J are TRBV4-1 and TRBJ2-7, with TRBD1 matching over 9 bases. CDR3 size: 17 residues. Losses at the gene ends were 4 bases for V and 5 bases for J; bases not matched to a gene: 15. CDR1 and CDR2 (germline): MGHRA, YSYEKL. In nucleotides, the CDR3 is TGCGCCAGCAGCCCAATTCAACGGGGGACAGGGAGGGACGAGCAGTACTTC. Protein product: CASSPIQRGTGRDEQYF.

The chain is built from TRBV11-3 and TRBJ2-1; possibly TRBD2 for D (7 bases). V shed 5 bases and J shed 0 bases, with 17 bases lying between them. CDR1 and CDR2 from the germline V gene are SGHNT and YENEEA. The CDR3 extends over 17 amino acids. The CDR3 reads CASSQRGGRGSYNEQFF. In DNA, the CDR3 is TGTGCCAGCAGCCAGAGGGGGGGCCGCGGCTCCTACAATGAGCAGTTCTTC.

The CDR3, as DNA: TGTGCCAGTAGTACCACTAGCGGGGCTGCCACAGATACGCAGTATTTT. Translating gives CASSTTSGAATDTQYF. The chain joins TRBV19 to TRBJ2-3; 10 nucleotides agree with TRBD2. Germline V gene data show CDR1 as LNHDA and CDR2 as SQIVND (reference sequence). V shed 4 bases, J shed 2 bases, and the junction held 6 bases outside the gene matches. This CDR3 has 16 residues.

The chain links TRBV29-1 to TRBJ1-2, with 7 bases fitting TRBD1. CDR1 and CDR2 from the germline V gene are SQVTM and ANQGSEA. This CDR3 has 14 residues. After removal of 5 bases from V and 1 base from J, the junction contained 7 bases not matched to a gene. The CDR3 DNA reads TGCAGCGTTCTAGGAGGGGGCTTTAACTATGGCTACACCTTC. Encoded protein: CSVLGGGFNYGYTF.

V is TRBV30 and J is TRBJ2-7; 9 nucleotides line up with TRBD1. V gave up 0 bases and J gave up 3 bases; unmatched junction bases: 3. The germline V gene encodes CDR1 GTSNPN and CDR2 SVGIG (reference sequence). The length of the CDR3 is 14 residues. CDR3 DNA: TGTGCCTGGAGTGTGGACAGGGGAATCTACGAGCAGTACTTC. This gives the protein CAWSVDRGIYEQYF.

The V call is TRBV28, the J call TRBJ2-3; D is perhaps TRBD1 (7 bases). Per germline, CDR1 MDHEN and CDR2 SYDVKM. The CDR3 runs 14 residues. Deletions cut 2 bases from V and 4 bases from J, with 10 bases between. In DNA form, the CDR3 reads TGTGCCAGCAGTTTAGGAGGGGGCGCAGATACGCAGTATTTT. Encoded protein: CASSLGGGADTQYF.

Here the CDR3 DNA reads TGCGCCAGCAGCTTGAAGGGACAGGGGGGCACCGGGGAGCTGTTTTTT. Translation: CASSLKGQGGTGELFF. This chain uses TRBV5-1 with TRBJ2-2; 11 bases are shared with TRBD1. V was pared by 1 base and J by 4 bases, with 3 bases of the junction left unmatched. The germline V gene has CDR1 SGHRS and CDR2 YFSETQ. CDR3 length equals 16 residues.

This clone came up once. The genes are TRBV10-2 and TRBJ2-3; 10 nucleotides align to TRBD2. Germline trimming cut 3 bases from V and 3 bases from J; bases unmatched to any gene: 3. This CDR3 region has 15 residues. Germline V gene lookup returns CDR1 WSHSY and CDR2 SAAADI. The CDR3 reads CASSDSTSGTDTQYF. CDR3 in DNA: TGCGCCAGCAGTGACTCGACTAGCGGGACAGATACGCAGTATTTT.

The chain combines TRBV9 with TRBJ1-1; D ambiguous. The CDR3 covers 15 residues. V dropped 0 bases and J dropped 0 bases, with 9 bases sitting between them. Germline CDR1 reads SGDLS; CDR2 reads YYNGEE. The CDR3 nucleotides are TGTGCCAGCAGCGTAGAAGACACCATGAACACTGAAGCTTTCTTT. This sequence encodes CASSVEDTMNTEAFF.

The chain uses TRBV19 and TRBJ2-7, with 7 nucleotides matching TRBD1. Germline V gene lookup returns CDR1 LNHDA and CDR2 SQIVND (reference sequence). Losses at the gene ends were 0 bases for V and 4 bases for J; bases not matched to a gene: 6. This CDR3 spans 15 amino acids. CDR3 amino acids: CASSIDPGTEYEQYF. The CDR3 bases are TGTGCCAGTAGTATAGATCCCGGGACAGAGTACGAGCAGTACTTC.